Included here is one T cell receptor (beta chain) sequence, with context. The sample holds a few counts of this clone. The antigen this receptor binds is unknown. No base quality information exists; no much larger clone differs at one position. The sample's time point label, decoded: peripheral blood 6 weeks after treatment start. A total of roughly 30 patients with locally advanced or metastatic urothelial carcinoma, treated at Memorial Sloan Kettering on a trial protocol, made up the cohort. Peripheral blood mononuclear cells were collected pretreatment and during treatment, at between 1 and 8 total time points per patient. The Qiagen DNeasy Blood extraction kit was used to purify genomic DNA from total PBMCs and tumor samples. PBMCs were collected pretreatment and during treatment and were isolated and stored as previously described. The source of the sample is a study of PD-L1 blockade in urothelial cancer (TCRdb year 2017). In the study overall: Therapy was started at some point between 2014 and 2016 for all patients, and atezolizumab 1,200 mg was administered intravenously every 3 weeks. About 90% of the 29 patients were identified as males with urothelial cancer of bladder origin, and a prior smoking history was reported by 18 of 29 patients. An ECOG performance status of 0 or 1 was recorded for the patients, and 0 to 3 prior chemotherapy regimens had been received by the patients. Twenty-nine patients had pretreatment blood TCR-seq, 24 had at least one posttreatment blood collection, and 24 had tumor TCR-seq. An exploratory multi-omic analysis was conducted of the somatic, immune and clinical correlates of response to PD-L1 blockade with atezolizumab in urothelial cancer. Blood samples gave median yields of approximately 130,000 T cells and 83,000 or so unique TCRs, along with a median clonality of 0.080. TCR sequencing covered pretreatment tumor samples and matched, serially collected peripheral blood taken before and after atezolizumab treatment. In the same patients, pretreatment tumors underwent whole exome sequencing and RNA sequencing in addition to TCR sequencing. Progression-free survival longer than 6 months counted as durable clinical benefit, and TCR features were additionally tested against both progression-free and overall survival. Durable clinical benefit was achieved by nine patients but not by the remaining 20. Blood samples were analyzed 3 weeks after the start of treatment (second dose) and 6 weeks after the start of treatment.

Paper-wide results and their limitations: Improved progression-free and overall survival was associated with having pretreatment peripheral blood TCR clonality below the median. Greater expansion of tumor-associated TCR clones in peripheral blood 3 weeks after the start of treatment was observed in patients with durable benefit (n of about 20, p = 0.022). Because the sample size was small (n ≈ 30) and many of the analyses were exploratory, the results are meant to be hypothesis-generating.

Sequences SGHRS (CDR1) and YFSETQ (CDR2) are obtained from the germline V gene. There are 14 amino acids in the CDR3, from cysteine to phenylalanine inclusive. The CDR3 DNA has 42 bases and is translated from base 1. V gives up 3 bases and J gives up 2 bases, and the segment between their germline ends measures 10 bases. To estimate absolute template abundance from read counts, synthetic TCR analog templates were spiked into each PCR. The immunoSEQ assay was used to amplify TCRbeta CDR3 regions from genomic DNA with bias-controlled V and J gene primers. Sequencing of rearranged TCRbeta segments was performed at approximately 20X coverage. In the paper's pipeline: Clustering was used to correct sequencing errors, and CDR3s were annotated against IMGT so that V, D and J genes could be assigned. Downstream analyses used only productive TCRbeta rearrangements and left out out-of-frame or stop-codon sequences. Clonality was calculated as one minus the Shannon entropy normalized by the log of the number of unique productive sequences. Fisher's exact test with Benjamini-Hochberg correction, using a cutoff of adjusted p below 0.01, was how clones that differed between time points or between blood and tumor were identified. TCRdb retrieved this table from immuneACCESS and kept in-frame rearrangements only. Not all clones are present; in checked studies, unresolved V genes account for under half, and no reason is known for the remainder. From that table come the V and J calls and clone size; the DNA was used to work out D and trimming. This sample gives 100,000 to 150,000 clones in total; roughly 82% of them show up just once. Clones ranked in the top ten supply 2.4% of the sample.

This clonotype was obtained from a man aged 50 to 60 with urothelial cancer. Recombination joined TRBV5-1 with TRBJ2-3, with TRBD2 tentatively as D gene (5 bases match). Sequencing was performed on PBMCs, taken around atezolizumab (anti-PD-L1) treatment. The encoded CDR3 is CASSYLGATDTQYF. Here is the DNA: TGCGCCAGCAGCTATTTGGGAGCCACAGATACGCAGTATTTT. The full variable domain, completed from the reference TRBV5-1 and TRBJ2-3 proteins outside the CDR3, reads KAGVTQTPRYLIKTRGQQVTLSCSPISGHRSVSWYQQTPGQGLQFLFEYFSETQRNKGNFPGRFSGRQFSNSRSEMNVSTLELGDSALYLCASSYLGATDTQYFGPGTRLTVL.